This T cell receptor beta chain was profiled in a study of blood T cell repertoires in COVID-19. Study as a whole: Samples taken during acute and convalescent COVID-19 were collected in the United States, Italy and Spain. The cDNA or gDNA used as material had been derived from T cells, B-cell-depleted T cells, or PBMCs.

Original analysis: Amplified reference gene primers provided the basis for estimating nucleated cell counts. Clones were sequenced by immunoSEQ multiplex PCR, and TCRdb holds only the in-frame ones, with some missing. V, J and clone size are those of that table, while D and trimming were read from the DNA. The sample has about 150,000 clones, about four fifths seen once. Germline V gene lookup returns CDR1 SGHNT and CDR2 YYREEE (reference sequence). With 0 bases clipped from V and 5 bases from J, the junction kept 8 bases outside the gene matches. The CDR3 is made up of 16 amino acids. The J gene is TRBJ2-7, the V gene TRBV5-4; 10 nucleotides align to TRBD2. The sequence was collected from a woman at least 80 years old with acute or convalescent COVID-19. Sequencing input: peripheral blood. Here the CDR3 reads CASSLDASGGGDEQYF. The CDR3 DNA reads as TGTGCCAGCAGCTTGGATGCTAGCGGGGGCGGGGACGAGCAGTACTTC.